These 19 T cell receptor beta chains were all obtained from the same sample, sequenced in a study of T cell changes during pregnancy in multiple sclerosis. Assay: immunoSEQ multiplex PCR; the TCRdb copy retains only in-frame clones and omits some. The profile covers around 60,000 clones, with approximately 90% appearing a single time and less than 3.5% taken by the ten largest. This specimen was peripheral blood, taken in the third trimester of pregnancy. These receptors were taken from a female donor in good health, enrolled as a control in a pregnancy study.

The rearrangement uses TRBV7-7 and TRBJ2-2, with D possibly TRBD1 on 6 matching bases. The CDR3 has 15 residues. V lost 3 bases and J 4 bases, leaving 12 bases between the germline ends. CDR1 SSHAT and CDR2 FNYEAQ come from the germline V gene (reference sequence). The CDR3: CASSLTGTPTGELFF. CDR3 bases: TGTGCCAGCAGCTTGACAGGAACCCCCACCGGGGAGCTGTTTTTT.

This clone was seen just once. The sample has other DNA sequences that encode this CDR3 too. This chain joins TRBV9 and TRBJ2-2, with no clear D. The germline gives CDR1 SGDLS, CDR2 YYNGEE. Trimming cost V 4 bases and J 5 bases, with 9 bases left between them. CDR3 length: 13 amino acids. The CDR3 DNA is TGTGCCAGCAGCCTCGGAGAGACCGGGGAGCTGTTTTTT. The encoded protein is CASSLGETGELFF.

The chain links TRBV19 to TRBJ2-1; 8 nucleotides line up with TRBD1. The germline V gene encodes CDR1 LNHDA and CDR2 SQIVND (reference sequence). This CDR3 is 16 amino acids long. The J segment lost 4 bases and the V segment lost 3 bases, leaving 8 bases of the junction unmatched. CDR3 amino acids: CASSIAGGMLYNEQFF. The DNA for the CDR3 is TGTGCCAGTAGTATTGCAGGGGGCATGTTATACAATGAGCAGTTCTTC.

This rearrangement joins TRBV19 to TRBJ2-2; D ambiguous. Trimming removed 4 bases at V and 4 bases at J, with 13 bases between. From germline, CDR1 is LNHDA and CDR2 SQIVND (reference sequence). The CDR3 consists of 15 residues. The CDR3 coding sequence is TGTGCCAGTAGTAATCTCCTAGTGTCCACCGGGGAGCTGTTTTTT. It translates to CASSNLLVSTGELFF.

The gene calls are TRBV19 and TRBJ2-3; tentative D call: TRBD1 (6 bases). Germline assignment: CDR1 LNHDA and CDR2 SQIVND (reference sequence). CDR3 length equals 14 residues. Trimming stripped 7 bases from V and 2 bases from J, with 13 bases between. CDR3 DNA: TGTGCCAGTACCACTACAGGGTTCACAGATACGCAGTATTTT. It translates to CASTTTGFTDTQYF.

The V call is TRBV4-2, the J call TRBJ1-2; possibly TRBD1 for D (5 bases). Germline values: CDR1 LGHNA, CDR2 YNFKEQ. This CDR3 region has 18 residues. Trimming stripped 1 base from V and 9 bases from J, with 27 bases between. The CDR3 nucleotides read TGTGCCAGCAGCCAAGTAGGGGTAGAAGGACAAGGGTCTATGAGCTACACCTTC. Residues: CASSQVGVEGQGSMSYTF.

This sequence joins TRBV19 and TRBJ1-4; 9 bases map to TRBD1. In germline, CDR1 is LNHDA, CDR2 SQIVND (reference sequence). The V segment lost 5 bases and the J segment 9 bases; nucleotides outside the gene matches: 7. This CDR3 comprises 14 residues. The CDR3 DNA reads TGTGCCAGTAGTTCCGACAGGGGGTATAAAAAACTGTTTTTT. Amino acid sequence: CASSSDRGYKKLFF.

The V and J genes are TRBV7-2 and TRBJ1-2; no clear D gene. The CDR3 length is 13 residues. V lost 5 bases and J 0 bases, leaving 7 bases between the germline ends. Germline V gene data show CDR1 as SGHTA and CDR2 as FQGNSA. The CDR3 region has the DNA TGTGCCAGCAGCCCCGGGTCTAACTATGGCTACACCTTC. This encodes CASSPGSNYGYTF. The variable domain in full, with the rest retrieved from reference TRBV7-2 and TRBJ1-2, is GAGVSQSPSNKVTEKGKDVELRCDPISGHTALYWYRQSLGQGLEFLIYFQGNSAPDKSGLPSDRFSAERTGGSVSTLTIQRTQQEDSAVYLCASSPGSNYGYTFGSGTRLTVV.

The CDR3 loop reads CASSLAQYEQYF. The CDR3 bases are TGCGCCAGCAGCTTGGCCCAGTACGAGCAGTACTTC. This chain links TRBV5-1 with TRBJ2-7; unclear D gene. With 0 bases removed from V and 4 bases from J, the gap between germline ends came to 5 bases. This CDR3 has 12 amino acids. Germline-derived CDR1 and CDR2 are SGHRS and YFSETQ.

J is TRBJ2-1 and V is TRBV4-3, with 10 bases identical to TRBD2. The CDR3 totals 16 residues. Germline V gene lookup returns CDR1 LGHNA and CDR2 YSLEER. J lost 9 bases, V lost 4 bases, and 12 bases had no gene match. CDR3 coding DNA: TGCGCCAGCAGCCTCTCGCTAGCGGGAGAGAGCGGTGAGCAGTTCTTC. This codes for CASSLSLAGESGEQFF.

This chain uses TRBV6-6 with TRBJ2-7, with D possibly TRBD1 on 6 matching bases. Germline lookup yields CDR1 MNHNY and CDR2 SVGAGI (reference sequence). Trimming removed 8 bases at V and 5 bases at J, with 25 bases between. The CDR3 consists of 16 residues. The CDR3 here is CASPPEGSRAGDEQYF. The CDR3 DNA reads as TGTGCCAGCCCTCCAGAAGGAAGCAGGGCAGGGGACGAGCAGTACTTC.

This chain connects TRBV19 to TRBJ1-2, with a possible D match to TRBD1 (6 bases). The CDR3 consists of 14 residues. CDR1 and CDR2 (germline): LNHDA, SQIVND (reference sequence). V was clipped by 6 bases and J by 0 bases, with 11 bases between them. DNA for the CDR3: TGTGCCAGTAGCCGGGACAAATCTAACTATGGCTACACCTTC. Amino acid sequence: CASSRDKSNYGYTF.

The count of this clone is one. V gene TRBV5-6 combines with J gene TRBJ2-7; D is possibly TRBD1 (6 bases). Germline V CDR1 and CDR2: SGHDT, YYEEEE. V lost 4 bases and J lost 5, with 22 bases in between. CDR3 length equals 16 residues. This chain's CDR3 is CASSLLQGAWTNEQYF. The CDR3 DNA reads as TGTGCCAGCAGCCTGCTACAGGGCGCGTGGACGAACGAGCAGTACTTC.

The chain recombines TRBV5-1 with TRBJ2-3; 12 nucleotides line up with TRBD2. CDR1 is SGHRS and CDR2 is YFSETQ in the germline V gene. V shed 3 bases, J shed 3 bases, and the junction held 5 bases outside the gene matches. The CDR3 spans 16 residues. The CDR3 bases are TGCGCCAGCAGCTCTCCTAGCGGGGGGGCGACAGATACGCAGTATTTT. Translating it yields CASSSPSGGATDTQYF.

This chain links TRBV28 with TRBJ2-7; 8 nucleotides agree with TRBD2. This CDR3 has 14 residues. The V segment lost 6 bases and the J segment 0 bases; nucleotides outside the gene matches: 4. Germline loops: CDR1 MDHEN, CDR2 SYDVKM. CDR3 nucleotide sequence: TGTGCCAGCAGCTCCGGGGGGGGCTCCTACGAGCAGTACTTC. Translation: CASSSGGGSYEQYF. The full variable domain, in which reference TRBV28 and TRBJ2-7 provide the parts outside the CDR3, is DVKVTQSSRYLVKRTGEKVFLECVQDMDHENMFWYRQDPGLGLRLIYFSYDVKMKEKGDIPEGYSVSREKKERFSLILESASTNQTSMYLCASSSGGGSYEQYFGPGTRLTVT.

The chain combines TRBV6-1 with TRBJ1-2, with 9 bases identical to TRBD1. Germline V gene data show CDR1 as MNHNS and CDR2 as SASEGT. J lost 3 bases, V lost 1 base, and 3 bases had no gene match. CDR3 size: 15 residues. This CDR3 reads CASSEGTGEDYGYTF. In DNA form, the CDR3 reads TGTGCCAGCAGTGAAGGGACAGGGGAAGACTATGGCTACACCTTC.

The V call is TRBV5-1, the J call TRBJ2-7, with 8 positions matching TRBD2. J gave up 2 bases and V 0 bases, and 4 bases lay outside the gene matches. Germline values: CDR1 SGHRS, CDR2 YFSETQ. The CDR3 loop spans 15 amino acids. The CDR3 region has the DNA TGCGCCAGCAGCTTGGGTCCGGGAGGGGCCTACGAGCAGTACTTC. Amino acid sequence: CASSLGPGGAYEQYF.

This rearrangement joins TRBV11-3 to TRBJ2-1; possibly TRBD2 for D (6 bases). The CDR3 consists of 12 residues. Trimming took 8 bases from V and 4 from J, leaving 9 bases between them. From germline, CDR1 is SGHNT and CDR2 YENEEA. CDR3 sequence reads: CASSREYNEQFF. CDR3 coding DNA: TGTGCCAGCTCTCGGGAGTACAATGAGCAGTTCTTC.

The gene calls are TRBV28 and TRBJ2-1; D remains ambiguous. The CDR3 runs to 16 residues. Germline CDR1 reads MDHEN; CDR2 reads SYDVKM. V was shortened by 5 bases and J by 4 bases, with 18 bases between the two germline ends. CDR3 in amino acids: CASSAQTASKYNEQFF. The CDR3 DNA sequence: TGTGCCAGCAGTGCCCAGACTGCTTCCAAGTACAATGAGCAGTTCTTC.